A single sample is the source of the 27 T cell receptor beta chains below, sequenced in a study of early T cells in non-severe SARS-CoV-2 infection. TCRdb re-analysed the 5' RACE reads in MiXCR, keeping a single row per CDR3 protein. The profile shows 70,000 to 85,000 distinct CDR3 sequences, approximately 12% of them singletons. Sequencing used whole blood. These receptors all stem from an adult who was a healthcare worker with PCR-confirmed SARS-CoV-2 infection or an uninfected control (not recorded which).

This clonotype was observed a handful of times. This chain joins TRBV9 and TRBJ1-6, with TRBD1 matching over 11 bases. In germline, CDR1 is SGDLS, CDR2 YYNGEE. The CDR3 totals 15 residues. The V gene end was trimmed by 4 bases and the J gene end by 6 bases; junction bases not matched to a gene: 3. CDR3 sequence: CASSPGQGANSPLHF. In DNA, the CDR3 is TGTGCCAGCAGCCCCGGACAGGGGGCTAATTCACCCCTCCACTTT.

The table lists this clonotype with many counts. The chain is built from TRBV29-1 and TRBJ2-7, with D hard to call. V was cut by 3 bases and J by 2 bases, with 8 bases left in between. Germline V gene lookup returns CDR1 SQVTM and CDR2 ANQGSEA. The CDR3 extends over 12 amino acids. CDR3 region: CSVEGSAYEQYF. The CDR3 bases are TGCAGCGTTGAGGGCAGCGCCTACGAGCAGTACTTC.

This clonotype was recorded many times. The gene calls are TRBV3-1 and TRBJ2-5; 10 nucleotides align to TRBD2. The CDR3 consists of 17 residues. Germline V gene sequence: CDR1 LGHDT, CDR2 YNNKEL (reference sequence). V shed 1 base, J shed 0 bases, and the junction held 5 bases outside the gene matches. DNA for the CDR3: TGTGCCAGCAGCCAAGCTAGACTAGCGGGTGACCAAGAGACCCAGTACTTC. Its translation: CASSQARLAGDQETQYF.

V gene TRBV5-6 combines with J gene TRBJ1-6, with D maybe TRBD1 (6 bases). The CDR3 consists of 15 residues. V lost 1 base, J lost 7 bases, and 12 bases lay in between. Looked up from germline, CDR1 is SGHDT and CDR2 is YYEEEE. The CDR3 loop reads CASSLWGQGNSPLHF. CDR3 DNA sequence: TGTGCCAGCAGCTTGTGGGGCCAGGGGAATTCACCCCTCCACTTT.

Relative to its sample, this clonotype is medium-sized. V usage is TRBV7-9 and J usage is TRBJ2-1; no firm D call. The CDR3 loop spans 13 amino acids. Germline values: CDR1 SEHNR, CDR2 FQNEAQ (reference sequence). V dropped 2 bases and J dropped 6 bases, with 8 bases sitting between them. The CDR3 DNA reads TGTGCCAGCAGCTTATCTCCGACCAATGAGCAGTTCTTC. It codes for CASSLSPTNEQFF.

The V and J genes are TRBV7-8 and TRBJ2-3, with 8 bases fitting TRBD2. Trimming cost V 3 bases and J 4 bases; bases outside gene matches: 3. CDR1 and CDR2 (germline): SGHVS, FQNEAQ. This CDR3 has 14 residues. The chain's CDR3 is CASSFRRGADTQYF. CDR3 DNA: TGTGCCAGCAGCTTCAGGCGGGGGGCAGATACGCAGTATTTT.

The table lists this clonotype with a few counts. V is TRBV2 and J is TRBJ1-5; TRBD1 might be the D (5 bases). The germline V and J ends were trimmed by 4 bases and 2 bases, with 12 bases remaining between them. The CDR3 extends over 15 amino acids. Germline-derived CDR1 and CDR2 are SNHLY and FYNNEI. The CDR3 DNA sequence: TGTGCCAGCAGTGGGAGACAGTTAGGCAATCAGCCCCAGCATTTT. As protein: CASSGRQLGNQPQHF.

The rearrangement joins TRBV28 to TRBJ2-7; TRBD1 is a possible D gene (6 bases). CDR1 is MDHEN, CDR2 SYDVKM, per germline. V lost 5 bases, J lost 2 bases, and 13 bases lay in between. The CDR3 consists of 14 residues. The CDR3 sequence: CASSPWTATYEQYF. The CDR3 region has the DNA TGTGCCAGCAGTCCCTGGACAGCTACCTACGAGCAGTACTTC.

This clonotype has a count of ten or more. The chain combines TRBV24-1 with TRBJ2-1; D possibly corresponds to TRBD2 (6 bases). The CDR3 is 15 amino acids. Germline CDR1 reads KGHDR; CDR2 reads SFDVKD. Trimming removed 5 bases from V and 7 bases from J, with 17 bases in between. The CDR3 sequence: CATSAYGTLANEQFF. The DNA of the CDR3 is TGTGCCACCAGTGCCTACGGGACTCTGGCGAATGAGCAGTTCTTC.

This clonotype appeared many times. The rearrangement joins TRBV28 to TRBJ2-2; D gene ambiguous. Germline-derived CDR1 and CDR2 are MDHEN and SYDVKM. The CDR3 has 14 residues. V was cut by 4 bases and J by 0 bases, with 6 bases left in between. CDR3 sequence (DNA): TGTGCCAGCAGTTACCGGTCGAACACCGGGGAGCTGTTTTTT. This sequence encodes CASSYRSNTGELFF.

This clonotype was counted at least ten times. This chain uses TRBV28 with TRBJ2-4; 10 bases align to TRBD2. The CDR3 has 18 amino acids. V shed 3 bases, J shed 3 bases, and the junction held 11 bases outside the gene matches. CDR1 MDHEN and CDR2 SYDVKM come from the germline V gene. CDR3 nucleotide sequence: TGTGCCAGCAGTTTTACGAGCGGGAGGGGGGCGGTCAAAAACATTCAGTACTTC. As protein: CASSFTSGRGAVKNIQYF.

This clonotype was counted many times. This rearrangement joins TRBV24-1 to TRBJ2-1; D is possibly TRBD2 (6 bases). Germline V gene data show CDR1 as KGHDR and CDR2 as SFDVKD. Trimming removed 0 bases from V and 7 bases from J, with 12 bases in between. CDR3 length: 15 residues. The CDR3 DNA follows: TGTGCCACCAGTGATTTGACTAGCTGGACTAATGAGCAGTTCTTC. Translating gives CATSDLTSWTNEQFF.

This clonotype was recorded at least ten times. This chain joins TRBV4-2 and TRBJ1-1; TRBD1 matches 9 bases. This CDR3 is built from 15 residues. Germline trimming cut 4 bases from V and 1 base from J; bases unmatched to any gene: 4. Germline CDR1 LGHNA, CDR2 YNFKEQ. Written as DNA, the CDR3 is TGTGCCAGCAGCCCGGGGGACAGGGAGAACACTGAAGCTTTCTTT. Residues: CASSPGDRENTEAFF.

The chain recombines TRBV28 with TRBJ2-2; D is uncertain. Germline V gives CDR1 MDHEN, CDR2 SYDVKM. Trimming took off 6 bases at V and 0 bases at J, with 14 bases between the two ends. The CDR3 runs 16 residues. In DNA form, the CDR3 reads TGTGCCAGCAGCCCGAGTGGGAACGCGAACACCGGGGAGCTGTTTTTT. It yields the protein CASSPSGNANTGELFF. Drawing the rest from reference TRBV28 and TRBJ2-2, the complete variable domain is DVKVTQSSRYLVKRTGEKVFLECVQDMDHENMFWYRQDPGLGLRLIYFSYDVKMKEKGDIPEGYSVSREKKERFSLILESASTNQTSMYLCASSPSGNANTGELFFGEGSRLTVL.

V gene TRBV12-3 or TRBV12-4 combines with J gene TRBJ1-2, with 8 bases matching TRBD1. The CDR3 runs to 13 residues. Losses at the gene ends were 5 bases for V and 4 bases for J; bases not matched to a gene: 3. This chain's CDR3 is CASSRTGRYGYTF. In nucleotides, the CDR3 is TGTGCCAGCAGTAGGACAGGGCGCTATGGCTACACCTTC.

This rearrangement joins TRBV7-9 to TRBJ2-3; D gene unclear. The CDR3 is 15 residues long. The V end was cut by 2 bases, the J end by 3 bases, with 12 bases between. Germline CDR1 and CDR2: SEHNR and FQNEAQ (reference sequence). The CDR3: CASSLQQLETDTQYF. The CDR3 nucleotides read TGTGCCAGCAGCTTACAACAGTTAGAGACAGATACGCAGTATTTT.

As for this clonotype: A clone one base away is much larger, so this may be a read error. In DNA, the CDR3 is TGTGCCAGCAGCCAAGTTAGGGGTGGAGGGCGGAACATTGAGCAGTTCTTC. This codes for CASSQVRGGGRNIEQFF. This chain uses TRBV3-1 with TRBJ2-1; the D gene is possibly TRBD2 (6 bases). Germline V gives CDR1 LGHDT, CDR2 YNNKEL (reference sequence). This CDR3 is 17 amino acids long. Trimming cost V 1 base and J 9 bases, with 22 bases left between them.

This clonotype has a handful of counts. This sequence joins TRBV6-2 or TRBV6-3 and TRBJ1-1, with no clear D. Germline-derived CDR1 and CDR2 are MNHEY and SVGEGT. Trimming shortened V by 7 bases and J by 5 bases, and 11 bases separated the two germline ends. This CDR3 spans 12 amino acids. The CDR3 sequence: CASTIPGTEAFF. CDR3 DNA sequence: TGTGCCAGCACCATCCCGGGGACTGAAGCTTTCTTT.

Only one count was recorded for this clonotype. CDR3 DNA sequence: TGCAGCGCAGCCGGGACTACGAACACCGGGGAGCTGTTTTTT. This sequence encodes CSAAGTTNTGELFF. The chain employs TRBV29-1 and TRBJ2-2, with 7 positions matching TRBD2. The germline V gene encodes CDR1 SQVTM and CDR2 ANQGSEA. After removal of 7 bases from V and 0 bases from J, the junction contained 5 bases not matched to a gene. The CDR3 covers 14 residues.

In this sample, this clonotype turned up a few times. V usage is TRBV19 and J usage is TRBJ1-1; D perhaps matches TRBD1 (6 bases). This CDR3 is 17 amino acids long. Trimming left V 7 bases short and J 0 bases short, with 21 bases between. Germline-derived CDR1 and CDR2 are LNHDA and SQIVND (reference sequence). CDR3 residues: CASTVGSGAGVNTEAFF. CDR3 coding DNA: TGTGCCAGTACGGTAGGATCGGGGGCTGGGGTGAACACTGAAGCTTTCTTT. The full variable domain, rest sourced from reference TRBV19 and TRBJ1-1, is DGGITQSPKYLFRKEGQNVTLSCEQNLNHDAMYWYRQDPGQGLRLIYYSQIVNDFQKGDIAEGYSVSREKKESFPLTVTSAQKNPTAFYLCASTVGSGAGVNTEAFFGQGTRLTVV.

In its sample, this clonotype was seen many times. V is TRBV29-1 and J is TRBJ1-1; D is possibly TRBD1 (6 bases). The CDR3 runs to 15 residues. Germline CDR1 and CDR2: SQVTM and ANQGSEA. V dropped 2 bases and J dropped 2 bases, with 15 bases sitting between them. CDR3 sequence: CSVESLGAVNTEAFF. CDR3 coding DNA: TGCAGCGTTGAATCTTTGGGGGCCGTAAACACTGAAGCTTTCTTT.

The rearrangement links TRBV6-4 to TRBJ2-1; 10 bases map to TRBD1. The CDR3 runs to 15 residues. CDR1 and CDR2 from the germline V gene are MRHNA and SNTAGT. V lost 5 bases, J lost 10 bases, and 11 bases stayed unmatched. The CDR3 here is CASSRDRGMNGEQFF. CDR3 nucleotides: TGTGCCAGCAGTCGGGACAGGGGAATGAACGGGGAGCAGTTCTTC.

This clonotype was seen a handful of times. The CDR3: CASSRGLAGEQFF. CDR3 DNA: TGTGCCAGCAGCCGAGGACTGGCGGGGGAGCAGTTCTTC. J is TRBJ2-1 and V is TRBV7-2; possibly TRBD2 for D (6 bases). The germline V gene has CDR1 SGHTA and CDR2 FQGNSA. CDR3 length equals 13 residues. Trimming left V 5 bases short and J 10 bases short, with 15 bases between.

The CDR3: CASSPPENTGELFF. In DNA, the CDR3 is TGTGCCAGCAGCCCCCCGGAGAACACCGGGGAGCTGTTTTTT. The chain uses TRBV7-3 and TRBJ2-2, with D uncertain. V was cut by 5 bases and J by 1 base, with 8 bases left in between. Per germline, CDR1 SGHTA and CDR2 FQGTGA. The CDR3 loop spans 14 amino acids.

V usage is TRBV20-1 and J usage is TRBJ2-3; D might be TRBD2 (6 bases). V was cut by 1 base and J by 0 bases, with 17 bases left in between. CDR3 length: 17 residues. CDR1 is DFQATT, CDR2 SNEGSKA, per germline (reference sequence). In DNA, the CDR3 is TGCAGTGCTAGAGGCCCCAATGGGGGGATCAGCACAGATACGCAGTATTTT. This gives the protein CSARGPNGGISTDTQYF.

The rearrangement joins TRBV3-1 to TRBJ2-2; D may be TRBD2 (5 bases). The germline V gene has CDR1 LGHDT and CDR2 YNNKEL (reference sequence). The V end was cut by 3 bases, the J end by 6 bases, with 8 bases between. The CDR3 is made up of 13 amino acids. The CDR3 sequence is CASSHERSGELFF. The CDR3, as DNA: TGTGCCAGCAGCCACGAGCGGTCCGGGGAGCTGTTTTTT. Using reference TRBV3-1 and TRBJ2-2 for the parts outside the CDR3, the full variable domain is DTAVSQTPKYLVTQMGNDKSIKCEQNLGHDTMYWYKQDSKKFLKIMFSYNNKELIINETVPNRFSPKSPDKAHLNLHINSLELGDSAVYFCASSHERSGELFFGEGSRLTVL.

The chain links TRBV29-1 to TRBJ2-5; D is unresolved. V shed 8 bases and J shed 4 bases, with 11 bases lying between them. The CDR3 has 11 amino acids. CDR1 is SQVTM and CDR2 is ANQGSEA in the germline V gene. The CDR3 protein is CSIRPRETQYF. The CDR3 bases are TGCAGCATTAGACCGAGAGAGACCCAGTACTTC.